One and the same sample provided the 19 T cell receptor beta chains below, sequenced in a study of post-analysis software for immune sequencing data. Study conclusions and caveats: Comparison of patients with controls showed a handful of TRBV segments more frequent in patients, TRBV5-6, TRBV5-1 and TRBV20-1 among them.

Their target antigens are unknown. Libraries were made from TCR beta cDNA, and they carried unique molecular identifiers. TCRdb re-analysed the PCR reads in MiXCR, keeping a single row per CDR3 protein. The sample yields just over 250,000 distinct CDR3 sequences, less than 40% seen once. Material for sequencing was blood. Every receptor here comes from a girl aged 5-17 years with multiple sclerosis.

This clonotype was counted many times. The V gene is TRBV7-8, the J gene TRBJ2-1, with TRBD2 identical over 14 bases. This CDR3 is 20 amino acids long. Germline-derived CDR1 and CDR2 are SGHVS and FQNEAQ. Trimming took 3 bases from V and 0 from J; bases not matched to a gene: 10. The CDR3 region is CASSLTGLAGGQSSYNEQFF. The CDR3 nucleotides read TGTGCCAGCAGCTTGACCGGACTAGCGGGGGGACAAAGCTCCTACAATGAGCAGTTCTTC. Complete variable domain (other parts from reference TRBV7-8 and TRBJ2-1): GAGVSQSPRYKVAKRGQDVALRCDPISGHVSLFWYQQALGQGPEFLTYFQNEAQLDKSGLPSDRFFAERPEGSVSTLKIQRTQQEDSAVYLCASSLTGLAGGQSSYNEQFFGPGTRLTVL.

This clonotype came up once. Given a much more abundant clone one base away, this may be a read error. J is TRBJ2-6 and V is TRBV6-6, with unresolved D. CDR3 length equals 15 residues. Looked up from germline, CDR1 is MNHNY and CDR2 is SVGAGI (reference sequence). The CDR3 DNA reads as TGTACCAGCAGTCCGGGCCTGGGGGGGGCCAACGTCCTGACTTTC. It specifies CTSSPGLGGANVLTF.

The CDR3 sequence is CASSLFPGLAETDTQYF. The CDR3 DNA is TGTGCCAGCAGCTTGTTCCCGGGACTAGCGGAGACAGATACGCAGTATTTT. The chain carries TRBV5-6 and TRBJ2-3; TRBD2 matches at 11 bases. Germline CDR1 and CDR2: SGHDT and YYEEEE. V gave up 1 base and J gave up 3 bases; unmatched junction bases: 7. The CDR3 totals 17 residues. Looking up the rest from reference TRBV5-6 and TRBJ2-3 gives the full variable domain: DAGVTQSPTHLIKTRGQQVTLRCSPKSGHDTVSWYQQALGQGPQFIFQYYEEEERQRGNFPDRFSGHQFPNYSSELNVNALLLGDSALYLCASSLFPGLAETDTQYFGPGTRLTVL.

This clonotype was recorded at least ten times. At one end the junction does not follow the germline gene, possibly because of a read error. This chain connects TRBV5-1 to TRBJ1-5, with D unclear. From germline, CDR1 is SGHRS and CDR2 YFSETQ. This CDR3 comprises 13 residues. The CDR3 DNA follows: TGTGCCAGCAGCTTAGATAGCAATCAGCCCCAGCATTTT. Protein product: CASSLDSNQPQHF. The variable domain in full, completed from reference TRBV5-1 and TRBJ1-5, reads KAGVTQTPRYLIKTRGQQVTLSCSPISGHRSVSWYQQTPGQGLQFLFEYFSETQRNKGNFPGRFSGRQFSNSRSEMNVSTLELGDSALYLCASSLDSNQPQHFGDGTRLSIL.

V gene TRBV6-5 combines with J gene TRBJ2-3, with D uncertain. This CDR3 has 15 amino acids. V was trimmed by 0 bases and J by 1 base, leaving 8 bases between them. Germline loops: CDR1 MNHEY, CDR2 SVGAGI. The CDR3 DNA reads TGTGCCAGCAGTTACTCCGGCACTCGCACAGATACGCAGTATTTT. It translates to CASSYSGTRTDTQYF.

The sample holds many counts of this clonotype. The J gene is TRBJ1-6, the V gene TRBV9, with TRBD1 matching 11 bases. J gave up 9 bases and V 4 bases, and 9 bases lay outside the gene matches. The CDR3 length is 16 residues. CDR1 and CDR2 (germline): SGDLS, YYNGEE. For the CDR3, the DNA is TGTGCCAGCAGCCCCCGACCGGGACAGGGGGGTTCACCCCTCCACTTT. This sequence encodes CASSPRPGQGGSPLHF. The variable domain in full, with the rest retrieved from reference TRBV9 and TRBJ1-6, is DSGVTQTPKHLITATGQRVTLRCSPRSGDLSVYWYQQSLDQGLQFLIQYYNGEERAKGNILERFSAQQFPDLHSELNLSSLELGDSALYFCASSPRPGQGGSPLHFGNGTRLTVT.

In its sample, this clonotype was seen many times. The rearrangement links TRBV5-6 to TRBJ1-4; TRBD1 aligns across 8 bases. V gave up 2 bases and J gave up 8 bases; unmatched junction bases: 8. The CDR3 has 15 residues. Germline V gene lookup returns CDR1 SGHDT and CDR2 YYEEEE. The CDR3 DNA sequence: TGTGCCAGCAGCTTAAGGACAGGGACGAGAGAAAAACTGTTTTTT. Translated, it gives CASSLRTGTREKLFF.

This clonotype occurred a few times. V and J are TRBV6-5 and TRBJ1-1; D remains unclear. This CDR3 is 19 amino acids long. V gave up 0 bases and J gave up 1 base, with 21 bases separating them. The germline CDR1 and CDR2 sequences are MNHEY and SVGAGI. CDR3 coding DNA: TGTGCCAGCAGTTACTCGATGTGGGAGCTCAATAGAGAGAACACTGAAGCTTTCTTT. Protein product: CASSYSMWELNRENTEAFF.

The sample holds one count of this clonotype. The rearrangement uses TRBV7-9 and TRBJ2-6; a possible D gene is TRBD1 (5 bases). Germline CDR1 SEHNR, CDR2 FQNEAQ (reference sequence). CDR3 length equals 16 residues. The V end lost 4 bases, the J end lost 4 bases, and 14 bases lay between the germline ends. The CDR3 reads CASSSSRVPGANVLTF. The CDR3 region has the DNA TGTGCCAGCAGCTCCAGCAGGGTACCGGGGGCCAACGTCCTGACTTTC.

This clonotype was found many times. This chain links TRBV4-2 with TRBJ2-1; possible D gene TRBD2, 6 bases. Germline-derived CDR1 and CDR2 are LGHNA and YNFKEQ. The CDR3 contains 15 residues. V dropped 0 bases and J dropped 4 bases, with 10 bases sitting between them. The CDR3 is CASSQDSGVYNEQFF. The CDR3 DNA follows: TGTGCCAGCAGCCAAGATTCGGGGGTTTACAATGAGCAGTTCTTC.

The chain uses TRBV4-2 and TRBJ2-4, with D perhaps TRBD1 (6 bases). The CDR3 covers 15 residues. Trimming shortened V by 2 bases and J by 13 bases, and 21 bases separated the two germline ends. CDR1 and CDR2 (germline): LGHNA, YNFKEQ. The CDR3 DNA is TGTGCCAGCAGCCAAAACTTCCCGGACAGAGGGGAGCAGTACTTC. Protein: CASSQNFPDRGEQYF.

The chain links TRBV20-1 to TRBJ2-3; 12 nucleotides align to TRBD2. Trimming cost V 3 bases and J 0 bases; bases outside gene matches: 7. This CDR3 spans 17 amino acids. The germline CDR1 and CDR2 sequences are DFQATT and SNEGSKA (reference sequence). The CDR3 here is CSASPTSGRYSTDTQYF. CDR3 sequence (DNA): TGCAGTGCTAGCCCGACTAGCGGGAGATATAGCACAGATACGCAGTATTTT.

Remarks on this clonotype: A much larger clone lies one base from this, so it may be a read error. The chain joins TRBV5-1 to TRBJ2-3, with a tentative D call TRBD2 (6 bases). Trimming removed 4 bases at V and 6 bases at J, with 21 bases between. This CDR3 is 16 amino acids long. Germline loops: CDR1 SGHRS, CDR2 YFSETQ. The chain's CDR3 is CASSTNRLARSDTQYF. CDR3 DNA sequence: TGCGCCAGCAGCACCAACCGGCTAGCGCGGAGCGATACGCAGTATTTT.

The chain combines TRBV19 with TRBJ2-5, with unresolved D. The CDR3 contains 15 residues. Germline-derived CDR1 and CDR2 are LNHDA and SQIVND (reference sequence). Trimming left V 2 bases short and J 0 bases short, with 10 bases between. CDR3 loop: CASSIFHGYQETQYF. CDR3 coding DNA: TGTGCCAGTAGTATATTTCACGGGTACCAAGAGACCCAGTACTTC.

This clonotype was seen at least ten times. The chain links TRBV5-1 to TRBJ2-1; D uncertain. The CDR3 is 12 residues long. V was trimmed by 4 bases and J by 6 bases, leaving 8 bases between them. Germline loops: CDR1 SGHRS, CDR2 YFSETQ. Here the CDR3 DNA reads TGCGCCAGCAGCCACACCGCCAATGAGCAGTTCTTC. Encoded protein: CASSHTANEQFF.

This sequence joins TRBV28 and TRBJ1-5; no reliable D call. V gave up 3 bases and J gave up 0 bases, with 9 bases separating them. Germline CDR1 reads MDHEN; CDR2 reads SYDVKM. The CDR3 runs 15 residues. CDR3 sequence reads: CASSFRRNSNQPQHF. The CDR3 nucleotides read TGTGCCAGCAGTTTTCGGCGGAATAGCAATCAGCCCCAGCATTTT.

A word on this clonotype: A read error may be the cause here, since a much bigger clone is one base away. The rearrangement links TRBV28 to TRBJ2-3; D possibly corresponds to TRBD2 (6 bases). The CDR3 is 17 residues long. Germline V lookup: CDR1 MDHEN, CDR2 SYDVKM. The CDR3 reads CASSSSSGAGFTDMQYF. The CDR3 DNA reads TGTGCCAGCAGTTCCTCCAGCGGCGCGGGGTTCACAGATATGCAGTATTTT.

This clonotype was observed a handful of times. Just one base apart from a much larger clone, this may be a read error. This chain links TRBV6-1 with TRBJ2-1; D call uncertain. The DNA end is more similar to TRBJ2-7, so the J call may be wrong. The CDR3 is 14 amino acids. Germline CDR1 is MNHNS and CDR2 is SASEGT. CDR3 residues: CASSEDSSYNEQYF. The CDR3, as DNA: TGTGCCAGCAGTGAAGACAGCTCCTACAATGAGCAGTACTTC.

There are many counts of this clonotype. The chain is built from TRBV12-3 or TRBV12-4 and TRBJ2-4; 9 bases agree with TRBD1. The CDR3 runs to 15 residues. With V trimmed by 6 bases and J by 1 base, 4 bases remained unmatched. The CDR3 bases are TGTGCCAGCAGCCTACAGGGGGCGGCCAAAAACATTCAGTACTTC. It yields the protein CASSLQGAAKNIQYF.